The following is a T cell receptor (beta chain) sequence with its context. CDR3 length: 16 residues. Germline-derived CDR1 and CDR2 are SGHDT and YYEEEE. The germline V and J ends were trimmed by 0 bases and 8 bases, with 18 bases remaining between them. The data stem from a study of T-cell reconstitution after alpha-beta-depleted transplantation in children. Unique molecular identifiers were used in preparing the TCRbeta library. TCRdb redid the calling of the PCR reads with MiXCR, one entry per CDR3 protein. Of 900,000 or so distinct CDR3 sequences in the sample, 16% were seen once. The chain links TRBV5-6 to TRBJ2-1, with a weak D call TRBD2 (7 bases). The sequence was collected from a male patient aged 10 to 17 who had a stem cell transplant for acute lymphoblastic leukemia, so the T cells may come from the graft donor. The sequencing used PBMCs, mostly from graft donor cells, collected 360 days after TCRalphabeta/CD19-depleted stem cell transplant. The CDR3 is CASSLEGGGSGDEQFF. CDR3 DNA sequence: TGTGCCAGCAGCTTGGAGGGGGGCGGGAGTGGCGATGAGCAGTTCTTC.